These T cell receptor beta chains were read from a single sample in a study of graft-versus-host responses after intestinal transplantation. The repertoire was sequenced with immunoSEQ multiplex PCR; TCRdb's copy has only in-frame clones and lacks some. The table shows over 7,500 clones, with 60% to 80% occurring only once. Sequencing used ileum tissue, obtained around 460 days after transplant. The receptors here all came from a human patient who received an intestinal transplant, so some T cells may come from the graft donor. Each CDR3 is given with its conserved first and last residue. D genes are given only for firm matches. For some rows the clone size is stated as once, few or many, or as a class when expanded; others skip it.

d_gene: -; j_gene: TRBJ1-4; abundance: -; v_gene: TRBV7-7; CDR3aa: CASSQTDNEKLFF; CDR3nt: TGTGCTAGCAGCCAGACAGATAATGAAAAACTGTTTTTT
d_gene: -; j_gene: TRBJ2-2; abundance: -; v_gene: TRBV6-5; CDR3aa: CASSLSGPTGELFF; CDR3nt: TGTGCCAGCAGCCTCTCCGGACCCACCGGGGAGCTGTTTTTT
d_gene: -; j_gene: TRBJ1-5; abundance: -; v_gene: TRBV6-1; CDR3aa: CASEGGADSNQPQHF; CDR3nt: TGTGCCAGCGAGGGGGGAGCGGATAGCAATCAGCCCCAGCATTTT
d_gene: -; j_gene: TRBJ2-2; abundance: -; v_gene: TRBV11-2; CDR3aa: CASSLAQFNTGELFF; CDR3nt: TGTGCCAGCAGCTTAGCACAGTTCAACACCGGGGAGCTGTTTTTT
d_gene: -; j_gene: TRBJ1-6; abundance: -; v_gene: TRBV7-9; CDR3aa: CASSLGSSYNSPLHF; CDR3nt: TGTGCCAGCAGCTTGGGAAGCTCCTATAATTCACCCCTCCACTTT
d_gene: TRBD2; j_gene: TRBJ2-3; abundance: -; v_gene: TRBV4-3; CDR3aa: CASSRTSVTDTDTQYF; CDR3nt: TGCGCCAGCAGCCGAACTAGCGTAACGGACACAGATACGCAGTATTTT
d_gene: TRBD2; j_gene: TRBJ2-1; abundance: -; v_gene: TRBV18; CDR3aa: CASSPPESGRAGLEQFF; CDR3nt: TGTGCCAGCTCACCACCGGAGAGCGGGAGGGCCGGTTTGGAGCAGTTCTTC
d_gene: -; j_gene: TRBJ2-5; abundance: medium-sized; v_gene: TRBV27; CDR3aa: CASRAGAEETQYF; CDR3nt: TGTGCCAGCAGGGCAGGGGCGGAAGAGACCCAGTACTTC
d_gene: -; j_gene: TRBJ2-3; abundance: -; v_gene: TRBV5-1; CDR3aa: CASSLAGPSTDTQYF; CDR3nt: TGCGCCAGCAGCTTGGCAGGGCCGAGCACAGATACGCAGTATTTT
d_gene: -; j_gene: TRBJ1-1; abundance: -; v_gene: TRBV4-2; CDR3aa: CASSFDGPATEAFF; CDR3nt: TGTGCCAGCAGTTTTGACGGACCGGCGACTGAAGCTTTCTTT
d_gene: -; j_gene: TRBJ1-2; abundance: -; v_gene: TRBV27; CDR3aa: CASSLSFGGLYGYTF; CDR3nt: TGTGCCAGCAGTTTATCGTTCGGGGGACTCTATGGCTACACCTTC
d_gene: TRBD1; j_gene: TRBJ1-2; abundance: -; v_gene: TRBV6-5; CDR3aa: CASSYTQGTLYGYTF; CDR3nt: TGTGCCAGCAGTTACACACAGGGGACTCTCTATGGCTACACCTTC
d_gene: -; j_gene: TRBJ1-6; abundance: few; v_gene: TRBV5-4; CDR3aa: CASSSLGLPLHF; CDR3nt: TGTGCCAGCAGCTCCCTGGGATTACCCCTCCACTTT
d_gene: -; j_gene: TRBJ1-5; abundance: few; v_gene: TRBV10-1; CDR3aa: CASIHGSSNQPQHF; CDR3nt: TGCGCCAGCATTCATGGTTCTAGCAATCAGCCCCAGCATTTT
d_gene: -; j_gene: TRBJ2-2; abundance: -; v_gene: TRBV6-5; CDR3aa: CASAEEEELFF; CDR3nt: TGTGCCAGCGCTGAGGAGGAGGAGCTGTTTTTT
d_gene: -; j_gene: TRBJ2-1; abundance: medium-sized; v_gene: TRBV13; CDR3aa: CASKPWSSYNEQFF; CDR3nt: TGTGCCAGCAAGCCATGGAGCTCCTACAATGAGCAGTTCTTC
d_gene: TRBD1; j_gene: TRBJ1-1; abundance: -; v_gene: TRBV5-6; CDR3aa: CASSLGGQRLEAFF; CDR3nt: TGTGCCAGCAGCTTGGGGGGACAGAGACTTGAAGCTTTCTTT
d_gene: -; j_gene: TRBJ2-5; abundance: -; v_gene: TRBV5-1; CDR3aa: CASSPNLDWRETQYF; CDR3nt: TGCGCCAGCAGCCCCAATCTAGATTGGCGAGAGACCCAGTACTTC
d_gene: TRBD2; j_gene: TRBJ2-1; abundance: -; v_gene: TRBV18; CDR3aa: CASSPRSGSGNEQFF; CDR3nt: TGTGCCAGCTCACCAAGGAGCGGGAGCGGGAATGAGCAGTTCTTC
d_gene: TRBD1; j_gene: TRBJ2-2; abundance: -; v_gene: TRBV5-4; CDR3aa: CASSRDRANTGELFF; CDR3nt: TGTGCCAGCAGCCGGGACAGGGCGAACACCGGGGAGCTGTTTTTT
d_gene: -; j_gene: TRBJ2-1; abundance: medium-sized; v_gene: TRBV27; CDR3aa: CASSSSQWEQFF; CDR3nt: TGTGCCAGCAGTTCCTCCCAATGGGAGCAGTTCTTC
d_gene: TRBD2; j_gene: TRBJ2-3; abundance: -; v_gene: TRBV14; CDR3aa: CASSQAGLAVQDTQYF; CDR3nt: TGTGCCAGCAGCCAAGCGGGACTAGCGGTACAAGATACGCAGTATTTT
d_gene: TRBD2; j_gene: TRBJ2-7; abundance: -; v_gene: TRBV9; CDR3aa: CASSLSGGRHYEQYF; CDR3nt: TGTGCCAGCAGCCTCTCGGGGGGGCGCCACTACGAGCAGTACTTC
d_gene: -; j_gene: TRBJ2-1; abundance: few; v_gene: TRBV6-6; CDR3aa: CASTDRGRSMEQFF; CDR3nt: TGTGCCAGCACCGACCGGGGACGGTCGATGGAACAGTTCTTC
d_gene: -; j_gene: TRBJ2-5; abundance: -; v_gene: TRBV5-1; CDR3aa: CASSLSAANQETQYF; CDR3nt: TGCGCCAGCAGCTTGTCAGCGGCGAACCAAGAGACCCAGTACTTC
d_gene: -; j_gene: TRBJ1-3; abundance: -; v_gene: TRBV16; CDR3aa: CASSHPGEENTIYF; CDR3nt: TGTGCCAGCAGCCATCCAGGGGAGGAAAACACCATATACTTT
d_gene: TRBD1; j_gene: TRBJ2-1; abundance: few; v_gene: TRBV4-1; CDR3aa: CASSQDQGAYEQFF; CDR3nt: TGCGCCAGCAGCCAAGATCAGGGGGCCTATGAGCAGTTCTTC
d_gene: -; j_gene: TRBJ2-3; abundance: -; v_gene: TRBV5-4; CDR3aa: CASSWKGDGTQYF; CDR3nt: TGTGCCAGCAGCTGGAAGGGAGACGGGACGCAGTATTTT
d_gene: -; j_gene: TRBJ1-6; abundance: -; v_gene: TRBV5-4; CDR3aa: CASSQGGDLNSPLHF; CDR3nt: TGTGCCAGCAGCCAGGGTGGGGATCTAAATTCACCCCTCCACTTT
d_gene: -; j_gene: TRBJ1-5; abundance: -; v_gene: TRBV2; CDR3aa: CASSVGRPHYSNQPQHF; CDR3nt: TGTGCCAGCAGTGTGGGCAGGCCGCACTATAGCAATCAGCCCCAGCATTTT
d_gene: TRBD1; j_gene: TRBJ2-2; abundance: few; v_gene: TRBV27; CDR3aa: CASSATGSPGELFF; CDR3nt: TGTGCCAGCAGTGCGACAGGGTCCCCCGGGGAGCTGTTTTTT
d_gene: -; j_gene: TRBJ2-1; abundance: -; v_gene: TRBV7-9; CDR3aa: CASSKGGTQFF; CDR3nt: TGTGCCAGCTCAAAAGGGGGGACGCAGTTCTTC
d_gene: -; j_gene: TRBJ1-2; abundance: -; v_gene: TRBV30; CDR3aa: CAWSVQTTANYGYTF; CDR3nt: TGTGCCTGGAGTGTCCAGACAACAGCTAACTATGGCTACACCTTC
d_gene: TRBD2; j_gene: TRBJ2-1; abundance: -; v_gene: TRBV19; CDR3aa: CASSIDPFGAGGSLDEQFF; CDR3nt: TGTGCCAGTAGTATAGATCCCTTTGGAGCGGGGGGCTCTCTCGATGAGCAGTTCTTC
d_gene: -; j_gene: TRBJ2-7; abundance: medium-sized; v_gene: TRBV5-4; CDR3aa: CASSLEQGYEQYF; CDR3nt: TGTGCCAGCAGCTTGGAACAGGGCTACGAGCAGTACTTC
d_gene: -; j_gene: TRBJ1-4; abundance: -; v_gene: TRBV7-2; CDR3aa: CASSFRGNSANEKLFF; CDR3nt: TGTGCCAGCAGCTTCAGAGGGAATTCGGCTAATGAAAAACTGTTTTTT
d_gene: -; j_gene: TRBJ1-1; abundance: few; v_gene: TRBV5-1; CDR3aa: CASSVDRNTEAFF; CDR3nt: TGCGCCAGCAGCGTTGACAGGAACACTGAAGCTTTCTTT
d_gene: -; j_gene: TRBJ2-1; abundance: -; v_gene: TRBV5-5; CDR3aa: CASSLTGSGYNEQFF; CDR3nt: TGTGCCAGCAGCTTGACAGGTTCCGGATACAATGAGCAGTTCTTC
d_gene: -; j_gene: TRBJ1-4; abundance: few; v_gene: TRBV5-1; CDR3aa: CASSFGEGATNEKLFF; CDR3nt: TGCGCCAGCAGCTTCGGCGAGGGGGCAACTAATGAAAAACTGTTTTTT
d_gene: TRBD1; j_gene: TRBJ1-3; abundance: -; v_gene: TRBV10-1; CDR3aa: CASSPGTGSRNTIYF; CDR3nt: TGCGCCAGCAGTCCCGGGACAGGGAGTCGTAACACCATATATTTT
d_gene: -; j_gene: TRBJ1-2; abundance: -; v_gene: TRBV7-8; CDR3aa: CASSPLGVKEPRGYTF; CDR3nt: TGTGCCAGCAGCCCATTGGGCGTTAAGGAGCCCCGTGGCTACACCTTC
d_gene: TRBD1; j_gene: TRBJ2-7; abundance: -; v_gene: TRBV5-1; CDR3aa: CASSALQGASHEQYF; CDR3nt: TGCGCCAGCAGCGCACTACAGGGGGCCTCCCACGAGCAGTACTTC
d_gene: -; j_gene: TRBJ1-5; abundance: medium-sized; v_gene: TRBV16; CDR3aa: CASSQRGNQPQHF; CDR3nt: TGTGCCAGCAGCCAACGTGGCAATCAGCCCCAGCATTTT
d_gene: -; j_gene: TRBJ2-4; abundance: -; v_gene: TRBV29-1; CDR3aa: CSVEVQGLDKNIQYF; CDR3nt: TGCAGCGTTGAAGTCCAGGGGTTGGACAAAAACATTCAGTACTTC
d_gene: TRBD2; j_gene: TRBJ2-2; abundance: -; v_gene: TRBV7-8; CDR3aa: CASSLAVGGPGELFF; CDR3nt: TGTGCCAGCAGCTTAGCGGTGGGAGGGCCCGGGGAGCTGTTTTTT
d_gene: TRBD1; j_gene: TRBJ2-1; abundance: -; v_gene: TRBV4-3; CDR3aa: CASSQDRDRSYNEQFF; CDR3nt: TGCGCCAGCAGCCAAGACCGGGACAGGTCCTACAATGAGCAGTTCTTC
d_gene: -; j_gene: TRBJ1-2; abundance: -; v_gene: TRBV9; CDR3aa: CASSDSGDYGYTF; CDR3nt: TGTGCCAGCAGCGATAGCGGGGACTATGGCTACACCTTC
d_gene: TRBD1; j_gene: TRBJ2-7; abundance: few; v_gene: TRBV10-3; CDR3aa: CAISRTGVSYEQYF; CDR3nt: TGTGCCATCAGTCGGACAGGGGTCTCCTACGAGCAGTACTTC
d_gene: -; j_gene: TRBJ2-3; abundance: medium-sized; v_gene: TRBV7-6; CDR3aa: CASSETASDTQYF; CDR3nt: TGTGCCAGCAGCGAAACAGCTTCGGATACGCAGTATTTT
d_gene: -; j_gene: TRBJ1-1; abundance: once; v_gene: TRBV18; CDR3aa: CATYPGPLNTEAFF; CDR3nt: TGTGCCACCTATCCGGGGCCTTTGAACACTGAAGCTTTCTTT
d_gene: -; j_gene: TRBJ1-1; abundance: once; v_gene: TRBV7-9; CDR3aa: CASSLVVGGTEAFF; CDR3nt: TGTGCCAGCAGCTTAGTAGTGGGGGGCACTGAAGCTTTCTTT
d_gene: -; j_gene: TRBJ1-5; abundance: -; v_gene: TRBV7-9; CDR3aa: CASSHGGGNQPQHF; CDR3nt: TGTGCCAGCAGCCACGGCGGTGGCAATCAGCCCCAGCATTTT
d_gene: -; j_gene: TRBJ2-3; abundance: -; v_gene: TRBV5-1; CDR3aa: CASSSGLRTDTQYF; CDR3nt: TGCGCCAGCAGCTCCGGACTCCGCACAGATACGCAGTATTTT
d_gene: -; j_gene: TRBJ2-3; abundance: -; v_gene: TRBV10-3; CDR3aa: CAIRPPRTDTQYF; CDR3nt: TGTGCCATCAGGCCCCCCAGGACAGATACGCAGTATTTT